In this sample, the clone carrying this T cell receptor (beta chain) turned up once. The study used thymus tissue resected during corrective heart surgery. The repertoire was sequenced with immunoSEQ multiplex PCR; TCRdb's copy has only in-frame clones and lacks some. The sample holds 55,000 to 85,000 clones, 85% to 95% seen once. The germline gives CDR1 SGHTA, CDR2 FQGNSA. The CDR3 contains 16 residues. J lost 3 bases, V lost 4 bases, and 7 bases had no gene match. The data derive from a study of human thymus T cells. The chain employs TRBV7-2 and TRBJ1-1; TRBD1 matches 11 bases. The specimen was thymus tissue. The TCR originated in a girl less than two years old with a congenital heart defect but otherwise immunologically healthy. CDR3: CASSWRTGGVHTEAFF. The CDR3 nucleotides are TGTGCCAGCAGCTGGCGGACAGGGGGCGTGCACACTGAAGCTTTCTTT.